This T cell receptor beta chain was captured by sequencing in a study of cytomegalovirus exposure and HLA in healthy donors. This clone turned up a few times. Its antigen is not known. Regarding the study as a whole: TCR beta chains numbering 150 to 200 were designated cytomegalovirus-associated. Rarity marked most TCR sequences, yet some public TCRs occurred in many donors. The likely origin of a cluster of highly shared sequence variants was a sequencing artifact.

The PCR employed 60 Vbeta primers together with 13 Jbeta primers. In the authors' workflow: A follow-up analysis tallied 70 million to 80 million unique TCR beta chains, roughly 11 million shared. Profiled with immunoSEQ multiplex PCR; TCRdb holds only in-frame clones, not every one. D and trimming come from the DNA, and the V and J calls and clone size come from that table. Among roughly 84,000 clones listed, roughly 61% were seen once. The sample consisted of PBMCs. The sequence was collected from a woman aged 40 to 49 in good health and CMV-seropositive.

In nucleotides, the CDR3 is TGTGCCAGCAGCGGACAGGACACTGAAGCTTTCTTT. It yields the protein CASSGQDTEAFF. The V and J genes are TRBV5-5 and TRBJ1-1; 7 nucleotides agree with TRBD1. Per germline, CDR1 SGHKS and CDR2 YYEKEE (reference sequence). The length of the CDR3 is 12 residues. V was clipped by 4 bases and J by 3 bases; unmatched bases: 0.